Included here is one T cell receptor beta chain sequence, with context. CDR1 and CDR2 from the germline V gene are SEHNR and FQNEAQ (reference sequence). CDR3 length equals 17 residues. This entry is derived from a study of monozygotic twins with inflammatory bowel disease. Each sample had eight separate cDNA synthesis reactions. TCRdb reprocessed the 5' RACE reads, keeping one entry per CDR3 protein, no DNA. The sample table includes around 230,000 distinct CDR3 sequences. J is TRBJ1-1 and V is TRBV7-9; TCRdb designates TRBD1, a call that cannot be tested without DNA. The receptor was isolated from a human donor with ulcerative colitis or Crohn's disease, or a healthy co-twin of an affected twin (not recorded which). Sequencing was carried out using blood. CDR3 loop: CASSLYDGHPRNTEAFF. The whole variable domain, remainder taken from reference TRBV7-9 and TRBJ1-1, is DTGVSQNPRHKITKRGQNVTFRCDPISEHNRLYWYRQTLGQGPEFLTYFQNEAQLEKSRLLSDRFSAERPKGSFSTLEIQRTEQGDSAMYLCASSLYDGHPRNTEAFFGQGTRLTVV.